Presented here are 23 T cell receptor beta chains from one specimen sequenced in a study of cytomegalovirus exposure and HLA in healthy donors. PCR was performed using 60 Vbeta and 13 Jbeta primers. The repertoire was sequenced with immunoSEQ multiplex PCR; TCRdb's copy has only in-frame clones and lacks some. The sample has about 96,000 clones, 65% to 80% seen once. Sequenced sample: PBMCs. Source of these receptors: a female donor in good health and CMV-seropositive.

The chain has TRBV25-1 and TRBJ1-4, with D perhaps matching TRBD1 (6 bases). The CDR3 is 13 residues long. Trimming took off 2 bases at V and 10 bases at J, with 11 bases between the two ends. Germline CDR1 reads MGHDK; CDR2 reads SYGVNS. CDR3 in amino acids: CASSEVTRGKLFF. CDR3 nucleotide sequence: TGTGCCAGCAGTGAAGTGACCAGGGGAAAACTGTTTTTT.

The V call is TRBV2, the J call TRBJ2-1, with 12 bases identical to TRBD2. The V gene's germline CDR1 is SNHLY and CDR2 FYNNEI. V gave up 4 bases and J gave up 6 bases; unmatched junction bases: 4. The CDR3 runs 15 residues. The CDR3 sequence is CASSGTSGRSNEQFF. CDR3 in DNA: TGTGCCAGCAGTGGAACTAGCGGGAGGAGCAATGAGCAGTTCTTC.

This clone was picked up one time. The V and J genes are TRBV10-1 and TRBJ1-5; TRBD1 matches 9 bases. CDR1 and CDR2 (germline): WNHNN, SYGVQD (reference sequence). This CDR3 has 16 amino acids. Written as DNA, the CDR3 is TGCGACCTAAAAATCCCGGACAGGGGCCAAAATCAGCCCCAGCATTTT. It translates to CDLKIPDRGQNQPQHF.

The CDR3 DNA is TGCGCCAGCAGCCAACGGGCCCAGGGAAGCTCCTATAATTCACCCCTCCACTTT. It yields the protein CASSQRAQGSSYNSPLHF. This chain links TRBV4-3 with TRBJ1-6, with D perhaps matching TRBD1 (5 bases). The germline gives CDR1 LGHNA, CDR2 YSLEER. The ends were cut back, 2 bases at V and 0 bases at J, with 14 bases in the middle. The CDR3 is 18 residues long.

V and J are TRBV6-5 and TRBJ2-3, with 7 positions matching TRBD1. Unmatched junction bases numbered 5, after V lost 4 bases and J lost 4 bases. CDR3 length equals 14 residues. CDR1 and CDR2 (germline): MNHEY, SVGAGI. The CDR3 region is CASSSGGPSDTQYF. Written as DNA, the CDR3 is TGTGCCAGCAGTTCAGGGGGTCCCTCAGATACGCAGTATTTT.

The chain couples TRBV30 to TRBJ2-7, with 9 bases aligning to TRBD1. With V trimmed by 4 bases and J by 6 bases, 16 bases remained unmatched. Germline-derived CDR1 and CDR2 are GTSNPN and SVGIG (reference sequence). The CDR3 is 16 residues long. The CDR3 DNA reads as TGTGCCTGGACTCCCCACCCCAACAGGGGGCTAGGCGAGCAGTACTTC. Translating gives CAWTPHPNRGLGEQYF. The full variable domain, completed using reference TRBV30 and TRBJ2-7, is SQTIHQWPATLVQPVGSPLSLECTVEGTSNPNLYWYRQAAGRGLQLLFYSVGIGQISSEVPQNLSASRPQDRQFILSSKKLLLSDSGFYLCAWTPHPNRGLGEQYFGPGTRLTVT.

The chain uses TRBV20-1 and TRBJ1-2; D is unresolved. The V end was cut by 5 bases, the J end by 7 bases, with 11 bases between. The CDR3 is made up of 11 amino acids. CDR1 is DFQATT and CDR2 is SNEGSKA in the germline V gene (reference sequence). The CDR3 DNA reads TGCAGTGCTGCGGAGGACCGTGGCTACACCTTC. Translation gives CSAAEDRGYTF.

This chain connects TRBV5-6 to TRBJ1-5, with 8 bases aligning to TRBD1. V gave up 3 bases and J gave up 0 bases; unmatched junction bases: 5. The length of the CDR3 is 16 residues. Germline V gene data show CDR1 as SGHDT and CDR2 as YYEEEE. The DNA for the CDR3 is TGTGCCAGCAGCTCGGCCGGGACAGGTAGCAATCAGCCCCAGCATTTT. Translating gives CASSSAGTGSNQPQHF.

The chain has TRBV9 and TRBJ1-6; perhaps TRBD1 as D (6 bases). This CDR3 is 14 amino acids long. The germline V gene encodes CDR1 SGDLS and CDR2 YYNGEE. The ends were cut back, 5 bases at V and 7 bases at J, with 13 bases in the middle. The DNA for the CDR3 is TGTGCCAGCAGGGGGGCTCAAGTAAATTCACCCCTCCACTTT. This encodes CASRGAQVNSPLHF.

CDR3 protein: CASSEQGLGWYEQYF. The CDR3, as DNA: TGTGCCAGCAGTGAACAGGGATTGGGGTGGTACGAGCAGTACTTC. The V gene is TRBV25-1, the J gene TRBJ2-7; TRBD1 is a possible D gene (5 bases). Trimming took 2 bases from V and 4 from J, leaving 15 bases between them. Germline V gene data show CDR1 as MGHDK and CDR2 as SYGVNS. This CDR3 comprises 15 residues.

The chain recombines TRBV5-6 with TRBJ1-5, with TRBD1 identical over 10 bases. The V gene end was trimmed by 3 bases and the J gene end by 0 bases; junction bases not matched to a gene: 6. The CDR3 spans 17 residues. The V gene's germline CDR1 is SGHDT and CDR2 YYEEEE. CDR3 amino acids: CASSWGTGEDSNQPQHF. For the CDR3, the DNA is TGTGCCAGCAGCTGGGGGACAGGGGAGGATAGCAATCAGCCCCAGCATTTT. The variable domain in full, completed from reference TRBV5-6 and TRBJ1-5, reads DAGVTQSPTHLIKTRGQQVTLRCSPKSGHDTVSWYQQALGQGPQFIFQYYEEEERQRGNFPDRFSGHQFPNYSSELNVNALLLGDSALYLCASSWGTGEDSNQPQHFGDGTRLSIL.

The chain carries TRBV7-2 and TRBJ2-7; the match to TRBD2 covers 7 bases. V was clipped by 6 bases and J by 3 bases; unmatched bases: 8. The CDR3 consists of 14 residues. The V gene's germline CDR1 is SGHTA and CDR2 FQGNSA. The CDR3 DNA sequence: TGTGCCAGCAGTCTACTTGCGGGAGTCTACGAGCAGTACTTC. This encodes CASSLLAGVYEQYF.

V and J are TRBV15 and TRBJ2-1, with TRBD2 matching over 8 bases. Germline-derived CDR1 and CDR2 are LNHNV and YYDKDF (reference sequence). The V segment lost 4 bases and the J segment 3 bases; nucleotides outside the gene matches: 8. The CDR3 is made up of 16 amino acids. Here the CDR3 reads CATSTGERGFYNEQFF. Written as DNA, the CDR3 is TGTGCCACCAGCACCGGGGAGCGGGGGTTCTACAATGAGCAGTTCTTC.

The chain uses TRBV2 and TRBJ2-7; D not resolved. Germline V gene lookup returns CDR1 SNHLY and CDR2 FYNNEI. This CDR3 contains 14 residues. V dropped 3 bases and J dropped 5 bases, with 14 bases sitting between them. As DNA, the CDR3 is TGTGCCAGCAGTGAGTACTCTCTCGGAGACGAGCAGTACTTC. It is translated as CASSEYSLGDEQYF.

This chain uses TRBV5-1 with TRBJ2-5; 9 nucleotides align to TRBD2. V dropped 2 bases and J dropped 0; count of bases not matched to a gene: 8. Germline lookup yields CDR1 SGHRS and CDR2 YFSETQ. The CDR3 has 17 residues. As DNA, the CDR3 is TGCGCCAGCAGCTTACTTAGCGGGAGAGCCTACCAAGAGACCCAGTACTTC. Amino acid sequence: CASSLLSGRAYQETQYF.

CDR3 sequence: CASSERGSGANVLTF. CDR3 nucleotide sequence: TGTGCCAGCAGTGAAAGGGGCTCTGGGGCCAACGTCCTGACTTTC. The chain has TRBV25-1 and TRBJ2-6; D is possibly TRBD1 (5 bases). Per the germline V gene, CDR1 is MGHDK and CDR2 is SYGVNS. V was cut by 2 bases and J by 0 bases, with 5 bases left in between. The CDR3 is 15 residues long.

The J gene is TRBJ1-2, the V gene TRBV6-5; 9 nucleotides agree with TRBD1. From germline, CDR1 is MNHEY and CDR2 SVGAGI. CDR3 length equals 16 residues. J lost 1 base, V lost 0 bases, and 3 bases had no gene match. The CDR3 coding sequence is TGTGCCAGCAGTTACTCGATGGGACAGGGTAACTATGGCTACACCTTC. This translates into CASSYSMGQGNYGYTF.

This clone was observed once. The genes are TRBV14 and TRBJ1-1, with a tentative D call TRBD1 (5 bases). Trimming took 5 bases from V and 7 from J, leaving 14 bases between them. Germline V gene lookup returns CDR1 SGHDN and CDR2 FVKESK. The CDR3 covers 13 residues. CDR3 nucleotides: TGTGCCAGCAGCGCCAGGGTTGTCGGTGAAGCTTTCTTT. It translates to CASSARVVGEAFF. Full variable domain (rest looked up from reference TRBV14 and TRBJ1-1): EAGVTQFPSHSVIEKGQTVTLRCDPISGHDNLYWYRRVMGKEIKFLLHFVKESKQDESGMPNNRFLAERTGGTYSTLKVQPAELEDSGVYFCASSARVVGEAFFGQGTRLTVV.

This chain uses TRBV29-1 with TRBJ1-2; 12 bases fit TRBD1. Germline V CDR1 and CDR2: SQVTM, ANQGSEA. V lost 1 base to trimming and J lost 5 bases; unmatched junction nucleotides: 5. CDR3 length equals 15 residues. The CDR3 sequence is CSVEAQGQGAYGYTF. CDR3 in DNA: TGCAGCGTTGAAGCTCAGGGACAGGGGGCATATGGCTACACCTTC.

The chain combines TRBV5-4 with TRBJ1-4, with D tentatively TRBD1 (6 bases). Germline V lookup: CDR1 SGHNT, CDR2 YYREEE (reference sequence). The CDR3 totals 14 residues. Trimming left V 4 bases short and J 3 bases short, with 10 bases between. CDR3 sequence (DNA): TGTGCCAGCAGCCCCCAGGGGCCTAATGAAAAACTGTTTTTT. Protein: CASSPQGPNEKLFF.

The chain combines TRBV11-3 with TRBJ2-5, with 9 bases aligning to TRBD1. Losses at the gene ends were 1 base for V and 2 bases for J; bases not matched to a gene: 2. The germline CDR1 and CDR2 sequences are SGHNT and YENEEA. The CDR3 sequence is 15 residues long. The CDR3 DNA is TGTGCCAGCAGCTTAGGCGACAGGGGGCAAGAGACCCAGTACTTC. This sequence encodes CASSLGDRGQETQYF.

The chain's CDR3 is CASSQLQGTTGELFF. The CDR3 bases are TGCGCCAGCAGCCAGCTACAGGGAACCACCGGGGAGCTGTTTTTT. This rearrangement joins TRBV5-1 to TRBJ2-2, with a weak D call TRBD1 (6 bases). This CDR3 region has 15 residues. Germline assignment: CDR1 SGHRS and CDR2 YFSETQ. The germline V and J ends were trimmed by 4 bases and 4 bases, with 14 bases remaining between them.

This clone appeared a few times. The genes are TRBV19 and TRBJ1-1, with unresolved D. The germline CDR1 and CDR2 sequences are LNHDA and SQIVND (reference sequence). V lost 1 base, J lost 0 bases, and 3 bases lay in between. The CDR3 sequence is 13 residues long. The DNA of the CDR3 is TGTGCCAGTAGTATAGGAGTGAACACTGAAGCTTTCTTT. This gives the protein CASSIGVNTEAFF. Based on the CDR3 plus reference TRBV19 and TRBJ1-1, the full variable domain is DGGITQSPKYLFRKEGQNVTLSCEQNLNHDAMYWYRQDPGQGLRLIYYSQIVNDFQKGDIAEGYSVSREKKESFPLTVTSAQKNPTAFYLCASSIGVNTEAFFGQGTRLTVV.